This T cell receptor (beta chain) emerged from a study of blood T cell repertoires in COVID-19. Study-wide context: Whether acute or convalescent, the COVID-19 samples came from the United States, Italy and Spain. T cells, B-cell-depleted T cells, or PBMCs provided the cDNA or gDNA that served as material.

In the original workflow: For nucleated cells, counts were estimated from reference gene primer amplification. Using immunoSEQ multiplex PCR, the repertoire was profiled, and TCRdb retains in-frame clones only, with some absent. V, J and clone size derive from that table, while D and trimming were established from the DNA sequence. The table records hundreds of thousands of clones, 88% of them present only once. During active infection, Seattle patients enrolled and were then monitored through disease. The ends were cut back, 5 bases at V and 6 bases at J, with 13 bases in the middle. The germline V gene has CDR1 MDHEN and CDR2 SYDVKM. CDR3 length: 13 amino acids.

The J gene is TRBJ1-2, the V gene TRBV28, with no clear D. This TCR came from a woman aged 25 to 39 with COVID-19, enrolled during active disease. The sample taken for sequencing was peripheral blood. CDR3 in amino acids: CASSPPGLDGYTF. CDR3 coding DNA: TGTGCCAGCAGTCCCCCAGGACTCGATGGCTACACCTTC.